In its sample, the clone carrying this TCR beta chain was seen a few times. TCRdb processed the RACE reads anew with MiXCR; each CDR3 protein has one entry. This sample has about 300,000 distinct CDR3 sequences, with 4.5% to 5.5% found just once. The sample comes from a study of human T cells and chemical hapten exposure. The CDR3 length is 17 residues. Germline loops: CDR1 SGHDN, CDR2 FVKESK. The V and J ends lost 4 bases and 5 bases respectively, with 23 bases between them. The time point: pre-sensitization, week 0. Specified treatment: therapeutic diphenylcyclopropenone sensitization with weekly scalp DPC.

The material was whole blood, obtained in connection with sensitization to the hapten diphenylcyclopropenone (DPC). This chain links TRBV14 with TRBJ1-1, with D possibly being TRBD1 (6 bases). This receptor was identified in a woman in her late teens or twenties with alopecia areata. Some clones in this sample may be carry-over from other donors' samples. In nucleotides, the CDR3 is TGTGCCAGCAGCCTCCGAATAAGTCCCAGGACAGAGACTGAAGCTTTCTTT. As protein: CASSLRISPRTETEAFF.